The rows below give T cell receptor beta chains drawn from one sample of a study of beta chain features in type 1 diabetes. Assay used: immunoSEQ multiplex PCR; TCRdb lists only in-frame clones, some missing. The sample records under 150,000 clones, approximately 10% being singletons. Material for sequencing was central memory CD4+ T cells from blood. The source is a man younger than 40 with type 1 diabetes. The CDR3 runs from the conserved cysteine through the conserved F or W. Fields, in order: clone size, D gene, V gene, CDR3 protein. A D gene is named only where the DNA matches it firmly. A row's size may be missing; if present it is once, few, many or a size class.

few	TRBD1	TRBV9	CASSAGTGTDTQYF
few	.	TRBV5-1	CASSLEGHSGELFF
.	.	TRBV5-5	CAGGPGVQETQYF
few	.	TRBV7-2	CASSLSRSADTQYF
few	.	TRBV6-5	CASSEARPQPQHF
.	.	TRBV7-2	CASSLARGETQYF
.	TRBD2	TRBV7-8	CASSPTSGVSTDTQYF
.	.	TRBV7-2	CASSLAGHGSYEQYF
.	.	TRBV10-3	CAIAGMNTEAFF
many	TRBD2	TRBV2	CASSDGVSGGRTNTGELFF
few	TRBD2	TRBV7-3	CASSLKGLAGDTSTDTQYF
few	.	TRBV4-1	CASSQDRGGFSGNTIYF
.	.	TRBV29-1	CSVGGGALRETQYF
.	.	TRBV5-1	CASSLIDRNTEAFF
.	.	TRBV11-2	CASSLAADYNEQFF
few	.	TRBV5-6	CASSDAGFFYGYTF
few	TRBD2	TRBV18	CASSPPGTSRDNEQFF
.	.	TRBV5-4	CASSLELVYEQYF
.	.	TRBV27	CASSSTGGYGYTF
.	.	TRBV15	CATSGRHLSYTGELFF
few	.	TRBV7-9	CASSLPGNLWAFF
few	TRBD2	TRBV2	CASSVEAGGRNEQFF
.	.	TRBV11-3	CASSFQTGDTQYF
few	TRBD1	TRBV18	CASSLGTGANSPLHF
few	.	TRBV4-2	CASSPQRAGGNDEQYF
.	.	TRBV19	CASSKDSLNTGELFF
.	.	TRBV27	CASSIRLPTNEKLFF
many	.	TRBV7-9	CASSFTSVNTGELFF
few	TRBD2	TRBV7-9	CASSPTSGGAPYNEQFF
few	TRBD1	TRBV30	CAWMDRGPDEKLFF
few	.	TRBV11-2	CASSQLGGRSVAYEQYF
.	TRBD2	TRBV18	CASSLSSGGGIEQFF
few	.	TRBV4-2	CASSQDLLISGANVLTF
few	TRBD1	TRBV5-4	CASSSNRGLGTGELFF
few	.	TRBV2	CASGDYEQFF
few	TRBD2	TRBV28	CASIAGSYNEQFF
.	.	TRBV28	CASSYPQRAGELFF
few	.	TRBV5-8	CASSRLDSFYGYTF
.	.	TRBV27	CASSVKRAVGDTQYF
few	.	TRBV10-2	CASSESRSPGEETQYF
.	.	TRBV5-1	CASSLVGPNSPLHF
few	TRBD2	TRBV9	CASSVDRGGGTNTGELFF
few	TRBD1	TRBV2	CASSVEGAASPLHF
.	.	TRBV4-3	CASSQGPGANVLTF
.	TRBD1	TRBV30	CAWSSGTGPTGELFF
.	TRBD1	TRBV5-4	CASSLAGQGSEQYF